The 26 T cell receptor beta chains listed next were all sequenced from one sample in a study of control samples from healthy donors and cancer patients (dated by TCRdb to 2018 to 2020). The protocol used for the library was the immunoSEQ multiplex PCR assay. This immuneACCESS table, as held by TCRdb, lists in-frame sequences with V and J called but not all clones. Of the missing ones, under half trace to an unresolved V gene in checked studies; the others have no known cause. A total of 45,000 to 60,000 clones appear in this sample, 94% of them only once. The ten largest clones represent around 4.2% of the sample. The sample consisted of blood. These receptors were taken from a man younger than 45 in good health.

The DNA of the CDR3 is TGTGCCAGCAGCCGGGAGGTCGGGGGAGCGGAGGTGGGAAACGGCTACACCTTC. It is translated as CASSREVGGAEVGNGYTF. The chain recombines TRBV5-6 with TRBJ1-2; D perhaps matches TRBD1 (5 bases). Trimming took 4 bases from V and 8 from J, leaving 30 bases between them. This CDR3 is 18 amino acids long. The V gene's germline CDR1 is SGHDT and CDR2 YYEEEE.

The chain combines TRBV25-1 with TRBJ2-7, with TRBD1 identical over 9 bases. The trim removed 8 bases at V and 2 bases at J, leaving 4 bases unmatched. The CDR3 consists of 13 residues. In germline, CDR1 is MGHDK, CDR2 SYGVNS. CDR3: CASLRTGAYEQYF. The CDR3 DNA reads TGTGCCAGCCTTAGGACAGGGGCCTACGAGCAGTACTTC.

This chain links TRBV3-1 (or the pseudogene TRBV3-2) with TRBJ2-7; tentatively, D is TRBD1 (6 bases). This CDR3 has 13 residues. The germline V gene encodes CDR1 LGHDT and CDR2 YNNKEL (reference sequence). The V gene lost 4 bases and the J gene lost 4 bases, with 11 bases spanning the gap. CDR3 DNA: TGTGCCAGCAGCCCGGACAGTCTATACGAGCAGTACTTC. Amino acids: CASSPDSLYEQYF.

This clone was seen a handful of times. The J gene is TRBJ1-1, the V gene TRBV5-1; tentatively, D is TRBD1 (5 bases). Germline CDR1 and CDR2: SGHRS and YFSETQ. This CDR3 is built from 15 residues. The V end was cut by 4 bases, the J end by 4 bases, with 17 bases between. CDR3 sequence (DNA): TGCGCCAGCAGCCCGGGCCCTCAAAGGGGCACTGAAGCTTTCTTT. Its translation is CASSPGPQRGTEAFF.

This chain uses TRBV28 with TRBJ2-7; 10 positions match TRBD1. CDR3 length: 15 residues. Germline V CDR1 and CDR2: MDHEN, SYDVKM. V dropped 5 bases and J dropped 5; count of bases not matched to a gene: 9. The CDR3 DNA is TGTGCCAGCAGTACGGGGACAGGGGACTTCGACGAGCAGTACTTC. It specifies CASSTGTGDFDEQYF.

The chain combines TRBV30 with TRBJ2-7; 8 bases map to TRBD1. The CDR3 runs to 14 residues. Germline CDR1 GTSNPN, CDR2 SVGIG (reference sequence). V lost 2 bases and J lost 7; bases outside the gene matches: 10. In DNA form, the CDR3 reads TGTGCCTGGAGTTTTGGGCAGGGGGCAAGGGAGCAGTACTTC. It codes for CAWSFGQGAREQYF.

The CDR3 reads CASRSDRRAGEAFF. In DNA form, the CDR3 reads TGTGCCAGCAGATCCGATAGGCGGGCAGGGGAGGCTTTCTTT. The gene calls are TRBV7-2 and TRBJ1-1; TRBD1 is a possible D gene (6 bases). CDR3 length equals 14 residues. Germline assignment: CDR1 SGHTA and CDR2 FQGNSA. V was trimmed by 6 bases and J by 11 bases, leaving 22 bases between them.

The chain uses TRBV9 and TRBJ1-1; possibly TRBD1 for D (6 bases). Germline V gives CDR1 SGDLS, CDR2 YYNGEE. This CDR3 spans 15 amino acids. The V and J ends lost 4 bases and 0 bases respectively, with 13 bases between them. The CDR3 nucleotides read TGTGCCAGCAGCCCCAGGACAGTTATGAACACTGAAGCTTTCTTT. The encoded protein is CASSPRTVMNTEAFF.

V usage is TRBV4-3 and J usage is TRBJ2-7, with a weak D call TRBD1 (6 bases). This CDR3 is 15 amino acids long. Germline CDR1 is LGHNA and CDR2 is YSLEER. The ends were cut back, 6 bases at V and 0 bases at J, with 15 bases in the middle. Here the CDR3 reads CASRTDRLNSYEQYF. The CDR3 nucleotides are TGCGCCAGCAGGACTGACAGGCTCAACTCCTACGAGCAGTACTTC.

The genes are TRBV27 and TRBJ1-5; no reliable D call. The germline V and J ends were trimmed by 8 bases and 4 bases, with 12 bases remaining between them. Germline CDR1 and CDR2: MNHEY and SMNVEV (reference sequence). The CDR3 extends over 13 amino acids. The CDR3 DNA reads TGTGCCAGCGCTATGAGTCGGAATCAGCCCCAGCATTTT. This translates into CASAMSRNQPQHF.

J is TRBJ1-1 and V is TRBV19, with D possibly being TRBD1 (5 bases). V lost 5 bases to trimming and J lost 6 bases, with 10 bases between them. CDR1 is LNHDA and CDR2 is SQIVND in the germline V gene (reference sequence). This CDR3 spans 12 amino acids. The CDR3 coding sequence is TGTGCCAGTAGTCAGGGCCCGCCTGAAGCTTTCTTT. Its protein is CASSQGPPEAFF.

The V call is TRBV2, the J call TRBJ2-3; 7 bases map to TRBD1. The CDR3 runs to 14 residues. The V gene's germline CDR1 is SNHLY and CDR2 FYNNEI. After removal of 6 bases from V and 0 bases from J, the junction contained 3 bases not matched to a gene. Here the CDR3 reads CASRGQLSTDTQYF. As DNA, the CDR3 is TGTGCCAGCAGGGGACAGCTTAGCACAGATACGCAGTATTTT.

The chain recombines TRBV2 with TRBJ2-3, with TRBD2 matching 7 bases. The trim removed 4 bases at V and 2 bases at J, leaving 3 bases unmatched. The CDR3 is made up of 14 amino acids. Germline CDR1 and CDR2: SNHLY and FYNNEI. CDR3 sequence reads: CASSAGDYTDTQYF. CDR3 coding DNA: TGTGCCAGCAGTGCTGGGGACTACACAGATACGCAGTATTTT.

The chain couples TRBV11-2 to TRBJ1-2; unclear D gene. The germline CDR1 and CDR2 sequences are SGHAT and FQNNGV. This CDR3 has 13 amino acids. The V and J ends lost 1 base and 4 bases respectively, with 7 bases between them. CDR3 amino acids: CASSLALLYGYTF. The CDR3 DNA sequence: TGTGCCAGCAGCTTAGCTCTACTCTATGGCTACACCTTC.

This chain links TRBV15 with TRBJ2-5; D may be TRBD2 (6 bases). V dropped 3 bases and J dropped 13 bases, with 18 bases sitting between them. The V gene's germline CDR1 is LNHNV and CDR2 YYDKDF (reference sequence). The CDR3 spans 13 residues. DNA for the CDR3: TGTGCCACCAGCAGGCCGGACTACGGCTTGGCGTACTTC. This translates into CATSRPDYGLAYF.

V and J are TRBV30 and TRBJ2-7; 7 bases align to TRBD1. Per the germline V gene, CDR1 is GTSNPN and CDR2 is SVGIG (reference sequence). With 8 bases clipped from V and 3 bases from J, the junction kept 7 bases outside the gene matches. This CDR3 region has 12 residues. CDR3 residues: CARGQGNYEQYF. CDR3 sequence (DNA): TGTGCCAGGGGGCAGGGCAACTACGAGCAGTACTTC.

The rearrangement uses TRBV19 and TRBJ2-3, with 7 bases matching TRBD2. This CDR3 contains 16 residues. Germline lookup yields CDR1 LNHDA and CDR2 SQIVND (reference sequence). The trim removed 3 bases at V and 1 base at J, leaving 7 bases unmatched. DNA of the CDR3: TGTGCCAGTAGTATCAGACTAGCTGCGGGCACAGATACGCAGTATTTT. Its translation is CASSIRLAAGTDTQYF.

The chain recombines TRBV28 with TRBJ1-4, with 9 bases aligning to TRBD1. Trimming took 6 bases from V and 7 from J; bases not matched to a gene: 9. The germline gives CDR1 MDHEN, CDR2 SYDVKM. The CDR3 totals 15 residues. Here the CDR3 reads CASRIPGQGFEKLFF. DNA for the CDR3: TGTGCCAGCAGAATCCCGGGACAGGGTTTTGAAAAACTGTTTTTT.

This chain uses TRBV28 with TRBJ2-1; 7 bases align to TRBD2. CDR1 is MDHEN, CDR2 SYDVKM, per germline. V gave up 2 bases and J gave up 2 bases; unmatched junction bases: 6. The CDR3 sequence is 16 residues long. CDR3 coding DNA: TGTGCCAGCAGTTTACGTGGGGGGAGGGCCTACAATGAGCAGTTCTTC. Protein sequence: CASSLRGGRAYNEQFF.

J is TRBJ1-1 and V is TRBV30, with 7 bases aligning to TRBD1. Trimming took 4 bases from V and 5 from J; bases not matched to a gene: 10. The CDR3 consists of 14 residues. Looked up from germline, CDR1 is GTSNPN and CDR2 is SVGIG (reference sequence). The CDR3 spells CAWTGGLSRTEAFF. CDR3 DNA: TGTGCCTGGACAGGGGGTCTATCGAGGACTGAAGCTTTCTTT.

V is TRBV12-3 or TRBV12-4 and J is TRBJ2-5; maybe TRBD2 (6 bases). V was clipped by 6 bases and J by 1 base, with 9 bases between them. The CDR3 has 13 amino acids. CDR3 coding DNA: TGTGCCAGCAGGCAGCGGGTCCAAGAGACCCAGTACTTC. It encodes CASRQRVQETQYF.

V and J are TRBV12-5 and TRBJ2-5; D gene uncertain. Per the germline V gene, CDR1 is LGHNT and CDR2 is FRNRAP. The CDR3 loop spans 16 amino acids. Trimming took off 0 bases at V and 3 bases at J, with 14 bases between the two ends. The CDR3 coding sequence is TGTGCTAGTGGTTTGGTAAGCTGGAAATCAAAAGAGACCCAGTACTTC. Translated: CASGLVSWKSKETQYF.

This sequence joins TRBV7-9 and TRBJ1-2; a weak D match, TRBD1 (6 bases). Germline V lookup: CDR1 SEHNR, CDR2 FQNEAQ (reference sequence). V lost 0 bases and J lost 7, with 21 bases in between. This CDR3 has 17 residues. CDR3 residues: CASSLAHGGGTGGGYTF. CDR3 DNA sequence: TGTGCCAGCAGCTTAGCGCATGGTGGGGGCACGGGAGGTGGCTACACCTTC.

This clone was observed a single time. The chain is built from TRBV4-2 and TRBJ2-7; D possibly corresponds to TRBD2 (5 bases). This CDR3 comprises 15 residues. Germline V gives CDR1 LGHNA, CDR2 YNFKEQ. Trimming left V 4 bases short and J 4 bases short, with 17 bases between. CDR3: CASSLLDDREYEQYF. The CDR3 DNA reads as TGTGCCAGCAGCCTCCTGGATGATAGGGAGTACGAGCAGTACTTC.

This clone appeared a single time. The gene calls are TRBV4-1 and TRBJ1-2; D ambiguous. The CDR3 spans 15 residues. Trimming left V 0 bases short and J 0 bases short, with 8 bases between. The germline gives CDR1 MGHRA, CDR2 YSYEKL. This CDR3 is CASSQEYTANYGYTF. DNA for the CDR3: TGCGCCAGCAGCCAAGAGTACACTGCTAACTATGGCTACACCTTC.

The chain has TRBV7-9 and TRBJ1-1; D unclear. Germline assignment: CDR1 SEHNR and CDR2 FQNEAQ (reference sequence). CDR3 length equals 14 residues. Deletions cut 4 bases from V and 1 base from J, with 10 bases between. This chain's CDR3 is CASSSGPENTEAFF. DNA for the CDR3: TGTGCCAGCAGCTCGGGTCCGGAGAACACTGAAGCTTTCTTT. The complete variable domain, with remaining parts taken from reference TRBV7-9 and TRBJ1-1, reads DTGVSQNPRHKITKRGQNVTFRCDPISEHNRLYWYRQTLGQGPEFLTYFQNEAQLEKSRLLSDRFSAERPKGSFSTLEIQRTEQGDSAMYLCASSSGPENTEAFFGQGTRLTVV.